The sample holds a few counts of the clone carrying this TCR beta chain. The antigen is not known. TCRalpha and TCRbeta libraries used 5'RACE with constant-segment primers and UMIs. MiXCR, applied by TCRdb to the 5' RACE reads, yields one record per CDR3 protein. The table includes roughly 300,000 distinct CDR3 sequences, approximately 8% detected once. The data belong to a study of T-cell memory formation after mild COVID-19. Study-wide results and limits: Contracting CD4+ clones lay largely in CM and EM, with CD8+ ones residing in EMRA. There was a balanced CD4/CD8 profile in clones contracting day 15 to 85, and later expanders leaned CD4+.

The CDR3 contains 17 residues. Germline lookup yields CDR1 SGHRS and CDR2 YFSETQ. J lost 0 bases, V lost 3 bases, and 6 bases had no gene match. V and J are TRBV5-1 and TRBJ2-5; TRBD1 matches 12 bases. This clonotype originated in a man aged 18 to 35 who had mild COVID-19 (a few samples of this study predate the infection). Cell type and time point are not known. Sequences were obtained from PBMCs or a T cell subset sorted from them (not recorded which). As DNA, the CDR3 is TGCGCCAGCAGCTCCGGGACAGGGGGCCCTTACCAAGAGACCCAGTACTTC. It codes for CASSSGTGGPYQETQYF.